A selection of T cell receptor beta chains follows, all from one sample in a study of OX40 agonist ivuxolimab in advanced cancers. Measured with immunoSEQ multiplex PCR; TCRdb has only the in-frame clones, and not every one. This sample has 65,000 to 85,000 clones, with approximately 81% found just once. Sequenced material: CD4+ or CD8+ T cells sorted from blood, taken in a trial of the OX40 agonist ivuxolimab. The source is an adult with an advanced solid tumor such as melanoma, head and neck, liver or kidney cancer. Both conserved end residues are trimmed from each CDR3.

CDR3aa: SVGGLASGIGSDTQY; v_gene: TRBV29-1; j_gene: TRBJ2-3
CDR3aa: ASRGRLAVDIQY; v_gene: TRBV2; j_gene: TRBJ2-4
CDR3aa: SVPGRSPYGYT; v_gene: TRBV29-1; j_gene: TRBJ1-2
CDR3aa: ASSQEGGQGWGTNEKLF; v_gene: TRBV4-3; j_gene: TRBJ1-4
CDR3aa: ASSRIGPNQPQH; v_gene: TRBV7-9; j_gene: TRBJ1-5
CDR3aa: ASSQGTNYGYT; v_gene: TRBV5-1; j_gene: TRBJ1-2
CDR3aa: ASSPGYGYT; v_gene: TRBV6-1; j_gene: TRBJ1-2
CDR3aa: ASSVVPDRGTGGNTIY; v_gene: TRBV9; j_gene: TRBJ1-3
CDR3aa: ASSQVSQGWHEQF; v_gene: TRBV4-2; j_gene: TRBJ2-1
CDR3aa: ASSGETTNEKLF; v_gene: TRBV19; j_gene: TRBJ1-4
CDR3aa: ASSLRTAKAYGYT; v_gene: TRBV19; j_gene: TRBJ1-2